This TCR beta chain derives from a study of control samples from healthy donors and cancer patients (dated by TCRdb to about 2020). The CDR3 holds 13 amino acids from the cysteine to the phenylalanine. Of the read, only the CDR3 DNA is kept; its 39 bases are in frame from base 1. Reading the germline V gene gives CDR1 MNHEY and CDR2 SVGAGI. V was cut back by 2 bases and J by 4 bases, leaving a gap of 8 bases between them. On this clone: Its antigen has not been determined. No base qualities exist here, and no much larger clone lies one base off it.

Library method: the immunoSEQ multiplex PCR assay. What TCRdb holds here is the immuneACCESS table cut down to in-frame rearrangements. Part of the clones is not present; checked against another copy, under half of the missing clones reflect an unresolved V gene, and the others are unexplained. The sample contains under 200,000 clones, roughly 89% of them found a single time. Roughly 1.6% of the sample is held by the ten biggest clonotypes. The sequencing sample was made of blood. This TCR was sampled from a woman aged 25-40 years in good health. Here the chain combines TRBV6-5 and TRBJ1-2; no D gene call is confident. The bases read TGTGCCAGCAGTTACGCGGACCGCTATGGCTACACCTTC. Translated, this gives CASSYADRYGYTF.